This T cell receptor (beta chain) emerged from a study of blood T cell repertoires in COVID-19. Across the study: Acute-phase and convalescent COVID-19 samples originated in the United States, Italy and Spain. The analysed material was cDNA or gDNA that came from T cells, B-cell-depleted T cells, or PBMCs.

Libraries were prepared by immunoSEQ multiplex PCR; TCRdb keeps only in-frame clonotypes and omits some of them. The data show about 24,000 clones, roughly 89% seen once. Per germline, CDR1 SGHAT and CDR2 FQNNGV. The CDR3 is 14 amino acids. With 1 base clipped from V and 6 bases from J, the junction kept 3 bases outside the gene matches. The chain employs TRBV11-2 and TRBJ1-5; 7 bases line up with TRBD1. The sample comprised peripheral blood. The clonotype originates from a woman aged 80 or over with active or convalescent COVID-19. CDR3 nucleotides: TGTGCCAGCAGCTTAGCAGGGGGTGGTCAGCCCCAGCATTTT. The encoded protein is CASSLAGGGQPQHF.